This TCR beta chain was observed in a study of naive and memory T cell subsets (TCRdb year 2017). In the study overall: According to the figure summarizing the samples, there were roughly ten blood donors, 7 tuberculin skin test biopsies and 3 saline control biopsies. Skin biopsies were taken from tuberculin skin test sites or from saline-injected control sites and were processed for RNA extraction as described before. Usually PCR2 was run as a SYBR Green qPCR and stopped at a set threshold, although low-input samples could use end-point PCR (about 6 cycles) instead.

The investigation overall reported the following: The RNA-based method was acknowledged to be potentially sensitive to changes in TCR transcripts with T cell activation and differentiation. TCR sequences were reportedly recovered from both skin biopsy types, with far more TCRs at tuberculin skin test sites. The paper did not give details on skin biopsy collection and RNA processing but referred to earlier studies for those details. The larger number of TCRs at tuberculin skin test sites was interpreted as T cell infiltration of a delayed type IV hypersensitivity reaction.

There are many counts of this clonotype. This clone's antigen is unknown. Base qualities are not provided; no much larger clone lies one nucleotide away. Receptor amplification or capture employed UMI-ligation and nested PCR. The ligated cDNA was amplified by four rounds of PCR, in which nested alpha and beta constant region primers were used together with the SP2 primer. For the blood and skin samples, reverse transcription of TCR RNA was done with SuperScript IV along with alpha and beta constant region primers. T4 RNA ligase 1 was used to ligate an oligonucleotide containing the Illumina SP2 primer and a UMI to the 3' end of the cDNA. The 12-nucleotide UMI consisted of two random hexamers with an eight-base spacer between the hexamers to prevent hairpin formation. From the second PCR onward, the TCR alpha and beta chain libraries were handled separately, and dual indexing was used for multiplexing. After pooling, the indexed libraries were analyzed by capillary electrophoresis and sequenced on either an Illumina MiSeq or NextSeq. PhiX DNA at about 5-8% was spiked into libraries to increase base diversity and improve cluster recognition. The paper's data handling went like this. Demultiplexor took UMIs from read 2, joined the UMIs to the TCR sequence from read 1, and separated reads according to sample indices. Decombinator identified V and J genes and V-J junctions, assigning each TCR a five-part identifier including V and J deletions. Collapsinator used UMIs to correct sequencing errors and PCR amplification heterogeneity, producing a UMI-based abundance for each TCR. Identifiers were converted to nucleotide sequence by CDR3Translator and translated to amino acids, and CDR3 regions were extracted on the basis of terminal motifs. Error-corrected counts of alpha and beta TCRs from blood and skin were compared after being normalized to the amount of input RNA. Starting from the raw public reads, TCRdb applied fastp trimming at Q25, assembled clones with MiXCR and retained in-frame beta chains. Every entry covers one CDR3 protein and lists the most common genes and DNA from its rows. V and J calls and clone size were set by TCRdb, not the authors. The sample yields around 33,000 distinct CDR3 sequences; under 8.5% were counted once. Over 3% of the sample rests with the top ten.

Taken from the germline V gene, the CDR1 and CDR2 loops are MNHEY and SVGEGT. V gives up 1 base and J gives up 4 bases, and the segment between their germline ends measures 9 bases. From the cysteine up to the phenylalanine, the CDR3 has a length of 14 residues. Just CDR3 DNA is preserved here, 42 bases in frame from base 1. Reading the label with the study, this specimen's treatment or condition is: skin biopsy from PPD injection site in Mantoux-positive individual. The study described a robust, sensitive protocol for amplifying, sequencing and analyzing TCRs, using 3' ligation of a UMI-containing oligonucleotide to TCR cDNA. Tuberculin skin test biopsies were obtained from sites injected with PPD in individuals who had a positive Mantoux test. Total RNA was used without cell sorting and was treated with RQ1 DNase before reverse transcription, with a target input of roughly 1 to 1000 ng. Skin biopsy and whole blood libraries were made to test pipeline robustness in samples where T cells form a minority population.

The rearranged chain carries TRBV6-2 or TRBV6-3 and TRBJ2-3, with TRBD1 as a weak D call on 5 bases. The input for sequencing was skin, taken from a tuberculin skin test site. The receptor comes from an adult in good health. The DNA sequence is as follows: TGTGCCAGCAGTTACTTAGGGGAATCAGATACGCAGTATTTT. Its protein product is CASSYLGESDTQYF.